This is a list of T cell receptor beta chains from one sample in a study of cytomegalovirus exposure and HLA in healthy donors. Measured with immunoSEQ multiplex PCR; TCRdb has only the in-frame clones, and not every one. The data show some 190,000 clones, 80% to 90% seen once. The sequenced material came from PBMCs. Source of these receptors: a woman aged 30 to 39 in good health and CMV-seronegative. Both conserved end residues are part of each CDR3. Each record gives: J gene, V gene, clone size, D gene, CDR3 protein, CDR3 DNA. D genes are given only for firm matches. Size is omitted from some rows. Given values are once, few, many or a class for expanded clones.

TRBJ1-2	TRBV6-5	NA	TRBD1	CASSQAGTATGYTF	TGTGCCAGCAGTCAAGCTGGGACAGCCACGGGCTACACCTTC
TRBJ2-1	TRBV18	NA	NA	CASSPSRADEQFF	TGTGCCAGCTCACCAAGCAGGGCCGATGAGCAGTTCTTC
TRBJ2-1	TRBV9	NA	TRBD1	CASSGGQGYHNEQFF	TGTGCCAGCAGCGGGGGACAGGGGTACCACAATGAGCAGTTCTTC
TRBJ2-2	TRBV28	NA	TRBD1	CASSQLRGGTGHTGELFF	TGTGCCAGCAGCCAACTCAGGGGGGGGACAGGGCACACCGGGGAGCTGTTTTTT
TRBJ2-5	TRBV4-1	NA	TRBD2	CASSQGNGRETQYF	TGCGCCAGCAGCCAAGGAAACGGGAGGGAGACCCAGTACTTC
TRBJ2-1	TRBV18	NA	TRBD2	CASSPTYGLAGAANEQFF	TGTGCCAGCTCACCGACGTATGGACTAGCGGGAGCGGCCAATGAGCAGTTCTTC
TRBJ1-1	TRBV9	NA	NA	CASSAGQYTEAFF	TGTGCCAGCAGCGCCGGACAGTACACTGAAGCTTTCTTT
TRBJ2-7	TRBV29-1	NA	TRBD2	CSVGGLAGGYGSYF	TGCAGCGTTGGGGGACTAGCGGGAGGGTACGGCTCGTACTTC
TRBJ2-7	TRBV7-6	once	NA	CASSTGQNYEQYF	TGTGCCAGCAGCACCGGACAGAACTACGAGCAGTACTTC
TRBJ1-1	TRBV5-1	once	TRBD1	CASSLGTGGSGTEAFF	TGCGCCAGCAGCTTGGGGACAGGGGGCTCCGGCACTGAAGCTTTCTTT
TRBJ2-7	TRBV10-1	NA	NA	CASSDRGEPNPYEQYF	TGCGCCAGCAGTGATCGGGGAGAACCCAATCCCTACGAGCAGTACTTC
TRBJ2-7	TRBV11-2	NA	TRBD1	CASSFFRQGRHPEQYF	TGTGCCAGCAGCTTTTTTCGACAGGGCCGCCATCCCGAGCAGTACTTC
TRBJ2-5	TRBV7-2	NA	NA	CASRPMRSPQETQYF	TGTGCCAGCAGACCAATGAGGTCCCCCCAAGAGACCCAGTACTTC
TRBJ2-3	TRBV6-5	NA	NA	CASSYSNGDTQYF	TGTGCCAGCAGTTACTCGAACGGAGATACGCAGTATTTT
TRBJ2-5	TRBV2	NA	TRBD2	CASKSFQAGAKETQYF	TGTGCCAGCAAGTCTTTTCAAGCGGGGGCCAAAGAGACCCAGTACTTC
TRBJ1-6	TRBV12-2	NA	NA	CASRPPGGGTLHF	TGTGCAAGTCGACCCCCAGGCGGGGGGACCCTCCACTTT
TRBJ2-5	TRBV9	NA	NA	CASSAGETQYF	TGTGCGAGCAGCGCGGGGGAGACCCAGTACTTC
TRBJ2-7	TRBV19	NA	TRBD1	CASSTRQGYEQYF	TGTGCCAGTAGTACCCGACAGGGGTACGAGCAGTACTTC
TRBJ2-4	TRBV6-1	NA	TRBD1	CASSENRGKNIQYF	TGTGCCAGCAGTGAAAACAGGGGAAAAAACATTCAGTACTTC
TRBJ2-5	TRBV5-1	NA	TRBD1	CASSSLGQTAQETQYF	TGCGCCAGCAGCAGCCTGGGACAGACAGCCCAAGAGACCCAGTACTTC
TRBJ1-5	TRBV28	NA	NA	CASSPWDMENQPQHF	TGTGCCAGCAGTCCATGGGACATGGAAAATCAGCCCCAGCATTTT
TRBJ1-3	TRBV7-2	NA	TRBD1	CASSPWTGGIGTGNTIYF	TGTGCCAGCAGCCCATGGACAGGGGGCATCGGAACTGGAAACACCATATATTTT
TRBJ1-1	TRBV18	few	NA	CASSWQMNTEAFF	TGTGCCAGCTCGTGGCAAATGAACACTGAAGCTTTCTTT
TRBJ2-7	TRBV5-1	NA	TRBD2	CASSLGGRGPGTSYEQYF	TGCGCCAGCAGCCTTGGGGGGAGGGGACCAGGAACGTCCTACGAGCAGTACTTC
TRBJ2-7	TRBV28	NA	TRBD1	CATQQWTGDEQYF	TGTGCCACCCAACAGTGGACAGGGGACGAGCAGTACTTC
TRBJ2-1	TRBV19	NA	NA	CASSIFAAPVNEQFF	TGTGCCAGTAGTATATTTGCGGCTCCAGTCAATGAGCAGTTCTTC
TRBJ2-3	TRBV5-1	NA	NA	CASSLGQDTQYF	TGCGCCAGCAGCTTGGGGCAGGATACGCAGTATTTT
TRBJ1-2	TRBV2	NA	TRBD1	CATTTGANYGYTF	TGTGCCACCACCACAGGGGCGAACTATGGCTACACCTTC
TRBJ2-2	TRBV10-2	NA	TRBD1	CASTWDRGYTGELFF	TGCGCCAGCACTTGGGACAGGGGGTACACCGGGGAGCTGTTTTTT
TRBJ2-7	TRBV7-9	NA	TRBD2	CSSSARTSVDPYEQYF	TGTTCCAGCAGCGCTAGGACTAGCGTAGACCCCTACGAGCAGTACTTC
TRBJ2-3	TRBV5-1	NA	NA	CASSIGLGAGSDTQYF	TGCGCCAGCAGCATTGGGTTAGGGGCGGGGAGTGATACGCAGTATTTT
TRBJ2-6	TRBV29-1	NA	NA	CSVEGSHSGANVLTF	TGCAGCGTTGAAGGCAGTCACTCTGGGGCCAACGTCCTGACTTTC
TRBJ2-1	TRBV20-1	NA	TRBD1	CSASQGQEQFF	TGCAGTGCTAGCCAGGGACAGGAGCAGTTCTTC
TRBJ2-2	TRBV6-5	NA	NA	CASRQGVSGELFF	TGTGCCAGCAGGCAGGGTGTCTCCGGGGAGCTGTTTTTT
TRBJ1-4	TRBV27	NA	TRBD1	CASSSGQGKLFF	TGTGCCAGCAGCTCAGGACAGGGAAAACTGTTTTTT
TRBJ1-5	TRBV6-1	NA	NA	CASIPGGNQPQHF	TGTGCCAGCATTCCCGGGGGCAATCAGCCCCAGCATTTT
TRBJ2-2	TRBV5-1	NA	NA	CASSLIQQGGELFF	TGCGCCAGCAGCTTGATCCAGCAGGGCGGGGAGCTGTTTTTT
TRBJ2-5	TRBV5-1	NA	TRBD1	CASSPGQAVETQYF	TGCGCCAGCAGCCCGGGACAGGCGGTGGAGACCCAGTACTTC
TRBJ2-1	TRBV2	NA	TRBD1	CASSGDRQLEQFF	TGTGCCAGCAGTGGGGACAGGCAGTTGGAGCAGTTCTTC
TRBJ2-7	TRBV5-1	NA	TRBD2	CASSPGRLAGYEQYF	TGCGCCAGCAGCCCCGGGCGACTAGCGGGCTACGAGCAGTACTTC
TRBJ2-1	TRBV4-1	NA	NA	CASSQDSGGSNNEQFF	TGCGCCAGCAGCCAAGACTCCGGAGGGAGCAACAATGAGCAGTTCTTC
TRBJ2-7	TRBV19	NA	TRBD2	CASSRGLQASYEQYF	TGTGCCAGTAGTAGGGGACTACAGGCTTCCTACGAGCAGTACTTC
TRBJ2-5	TRBV20-1	NA	NA	CSASAETQYF	TGCAGTGCTAGCGCGGAGACCCAGTACTTC
TRBJ2-3	TRBV29-1	NA	TRBD1	CSVEERSQGAPDTQYF	TGCAGCGTTGAAGAGAGGTCCCAGGGGGCGCCGGATACGCAGTATTTT
TRBJ2-1	TRBV6-5	once	NA	CASGVGEQFF	TGTGCCAGCGGTGTGGGCGAGCAGTTCTTC
TRBJ2-7	TRBV7-9	NA	NA	CASSFAGSEQYF	TGTGCCAGCAGCTTTGCGGGCTCAGAGCAGTACTTC
TRBJ2-7	TRBV4-1	NA	NA	CASSQDQTAYEQYF	TGCGCCAGCAGCCAAGATCAGACTGCCTACGAGCAGTACTTC
TRBJ1-2	TRBV5-1	NA	NA	CASSLDIGQTNYGYTF	TGCGCCAGCAGCTTGGATATAGGACAGACAAACTATGGCTACACCTTC
TRBJ1-2	TRBV29-1	NA	NA	CSVEDGRGYTF	TGCAGCGTTGAAGATGGGCGTGGCTACACCTTC
TRBJ2-7	TRBV15	few	TRBD1	CATSRGGGAYEQYF	TGTGCCACCAGCAGAGGAGGGGGCGCGTACGAGCAGTACTTC